This T cell receptor (beta chain) was sequenced in a study of blood T cell repertoires in COVID-19. The overall study: PBMCs, B-cell-depleted T cells, or T cells were the source of the cDNA or gDNA that made up the material.

This CDR3 has 14 residues. The ends were cut back, 5 bases at V and 3 bases at J, with 12 bases in the middle. Germline loops: CDR1 SGHTA, CDR2 FQGNSA. How the authors handled the data: Estimation of nucleated cell counts was performed using reference gene primer amplification. Using immunoSEQ multiplex PCR, the repertoire was profiled, and TCRdb retains in-frame clones only, with some absent. V and J calls and clone size are given by that table; D and trimming were obtained from the DNA. The repertoire has around 88,000 clones, 60% to 85% of them found once; the top ten carry about 8.7%. The rearrangement uses TRBV7-2 and TRBJ2-3; D is perhaps TRBD1 (6 bases). The clonotype originates from a man aged 45-60 years who had recovered from COVID-19. Material: peripheral blood. The CDR3 DNA reads as TGTGCCAGCAGCCTCAGGGGTTCTACAGATACGCAGTATTTT. It encodes CASSLRGSTDTQYF. The full variable domain, in which reference TRBV7-2 and TRBJ2-3 provide the parts outside the CDR3, is GAGVSQSPSNKVTEKGKDVELRCDPISGHTALYWYRQSLGQGLEFLIYFQGNSAPDKSGLPSDRFSAERTGGSVSTLTIQRTQQEDSAVYLCASSLRGSTDTQYFGPGTRLTVL.